This paragraph reports one T cell receptor beta chain. Its target is unknown. This record belongs to a study of cytomegalovirus exposure and HLA in healthy donors. Study information: Around 200 million T cells yielded 120 million or so unique TCR beta sequences, as an earlier analysis found.

Findings and caveats of the study: Associated with cytomegalovirus, according to the listing, were around 160 TCR beta chains. Common viral pathogens were later found to be apparently linked to several of the most significant clusters.

Healthy donors of bone marrow made up the group. PCR primers comprised 60 Vbeta and 13 Jbeta primers. Profiling relied on immunoSEQ multiplex PCR, and the TCRdb table lists in-frame clones only, not all of them. Seen here are around 85,000 clones, roughly 77% observed once, and the top ten hold roughly 4.2%. Sequencing was carried out using PBMCs. The TCR sequence derives from a man in his 60s in good health and CMV-seronegative.

The CDR3, as DNA: TGTGCCAGTAGTATTTCCACAGGAGCCTCCGATGGCTACACCTTC. Encoded protein: CASSISTGASDGYTF. This chain joins TRBV19 and TRBJ1-2; D is perhaps TRBD1 (5 bases). This CDR3 is built from 15 residues. Trimming removed 3 bases at V and 6 bases at J, with 17 bases between. Germline V gene data show CDR1 as LNHDA and CDR2 as SQIVND (reference sequence).